Following are 17 T cell receptor beta chains from one sample sequenced in a study of cytomegalovirus exposure and HLA in healthy donors. The PCR employed 60 Vbeta primers together with 13 Jbeta primers. The table came from immunoSEQ multiplex PCR; TCRdb's copy has only in-frame clones and leaves some out. Altogether 160,000 or so clones are present, roughly four fifths being singletons, with the ten largest covering around 1%. Sequenced input: PBMCs. The receptors here all came from a woman aged 40 to 50 in good health and CMV-seronegative.

J is TRBJ2-1 and V is TRBV29-1; 12 bases align to TRBD2. The CDR3 consists of 14 residues. V dropped 5 bases and J dropped 4; count of bases not matched to a gene: 3. Germline lookup yields CDR1 SQVTM and CDR2 ANQGSEA. The CDR3 bases are TGCAGCGTTAAAACTAGCGGGAGGTACAATGAGCAGTTCTTC. This encodes CSVKTSGRYNEQFF.

This sequence joins TRBV5-4 and TRBJ2-5; 7 bases are shared with TRBD1. Per the germline V gene, CDR1 is SGHNT and CDR2 is YYREEE (reference sequence). The CDR3 totals 14 residues. V lost 4 bases to trimming and J lost 1 base; unmatched junction nucleotides: 4. CDR3 sequence: CASSPWDSQETQYF. The DNA of the CDR3 is TGTGCCAGCAGCCCCTGGGACAGCCAAGAGACCCAGTACTTC.

The rearrangement joins TRBV9 to TRBJ2-7; 9 bases agree with TRBD2. The germline V gene has CDR1 SGDLS and CDR2 YYNGEE. The V and J ends lost 4 bases and 0 bases, in that order; junction bases with no gene match: 8. The CDR3 is made up of 16 amino acids. The CDR3 coding sequence is TGTGCCAGCAGCTTCCCGGGACTAGCCGTCTCCTACGAGCAGTACTTC. It encodes CASSFPGLAVSYEQYF.

In the case of this clone: An end of the junction differs from the germline gene, which may be a read error. The chain recombines TRBV7-7 with TRBJ2-5, with 8 bases aligning to TRBD1. In germline, CDR1 is SSHAT, CDR2 FNYEAQ (reference sequence). The CDR3 is 14 amino acids. CDR3 nucleotides: TGTGCTAGCAGCTTAAACGGACAGGGTGAGACCCAGTACTTC. Translation: CASSLNGQGETQYF.

This chain connects TRBV10-3 to TRBJ1-5; 10 positions match TRBD1. V lost 9 bases and J lost 8; bases outside the gene matches: 10. This CDR3 region has 14 residues. Germline V gene sequence: CDR1 ENHRY, CDR2 SYGVKD. The CDR3 loop is CAISRQGAEEPQHF. Here the CDR3 DNA reads TGTGCCATTTCCCGACAGGGGGCTGAGGAGCCCCAGCATTTT.

This chain joins TRBV6-1 and TRBJ2-1; 9 bases are a match to TRBD2. The germline V gene encodes CDR1 MNHNS and CDR2 SASEGT. With V trimmed by 8 bases and J by 7 bases, 12 bases remained unmatched. The CDR3 extends over 15 amino acids. This CDR3 reads CASGGLAGVRNEQFF. The CDR3, as DNA: TGTGCCAGCGGGGGGTTAGCGGGAGTAAGGAATGAGCAGTTCTTC.

This clone was seen once. The chain combines TRBV7-9 with TRBJ1-4; D perhaps matches TRBD1 (6 bases). Trimming removed 4 bases at V and 5 bases at J, with 14 bases between. CDR1 is SEHNR and CDR2 is FQNEAQ in the germline V gene (reference sequence). This CDR3 has 15 amino acids. The CDR3 loop is CASSSPDSSNEKLFF. In DNA form, the CDR3 reads TGTGCCAGCAGCTCACCGGACAGCTCAAATGAAAAACTGTTTTTT. The whole variable domain, remainder taken from reference TRBV7-9 and TRBJ1-4, is DTGVSQNPRHKITKRGQNVTFRCDPISEHNRLYWYRQTLGQGPEFLTYFQNEAQLEKSRLLSDRFSAERPKGSFSTLEIQRTEQGDSAMYLCASSSPDSSNEKLFFGSGTQLSVL.

This chain connects TRBV5-1 to TRBJ1-1; D possibly corresponds to TRBD1 (5 bases). This CDR3 has 13 amino acids. The germline V gene encodes CDR1 SGHRS and CDR2 YFSETQ. The CDR3 here is CASREGMDTEAFF. Here the CDR3 DNA reads TGCGCAAGCCGGGAGGGGATGGACACTGAAGCTTTCTTT.

V usage is TRBV5-4 and J usage is TRBJ2-1, with TRBD2 matching 9 bases. Trimming removed 4 bases from V and 4 bases from J; junction bases left unmatched: 12. The CDR3 sequence is 17 residues long. Per the germline V gene, CDR1 is SGHNT and CDR2 is YYREEE (reference sequence). The CDR3 sequence: CASSRPGTSSSYNEQFF. For the CDR3, the DNA is TGTGCCAGCAGCAGACCTGGGACTAGCAGCTCATACAATGAGCAGTTCTTC. The whole variable domain, filled in from reference TRBV5-4 and TRBJ2-1, reads ETGVTQSPTHLIKTRGQQVTLRCSSQSGHNTVSWYQQALGQGPQFIFQYYREEENGRGNFPPRFSGLQFPNYSSELNVNALELDDSALYLCASSRPGTSSSYNEQFFGPGTRLTVL.

This clone was detected a few times. This chain connects TRBV10-3 to TRBJ2-2; 10 bases map to TRBD2. The V gene end was trimmed by 10 bases and the J gene end by 5 bases; junction bases not matched to a gene: 10. This CDR3 contains 15 residues. Per germline, CDR1 ENHRY and CDR2 SYGVKD. CDR3 DNA: TGTGCCACCAAGCGGGAGGGCCTGGGGACCGGGGAGCTGTTTTTT. Its protein product is CATKREGLGTGELFF.

A few counts support this clone. This chain uses TRBV6-4 with TRBJ1-5, with 12 bases matching TRBD1. CDR3 length: 16 residues. The V and J ends lost 8 bases and 6 bases, in that order; junction bases with no gene match: 11. Germline CDR1 is MRHNA and CDR2 is SNTAGT. CDR3 sequence reads: CASHTEGTGGGQPQHF. The CDR3 bases are TGTGCCAGCCATACTGAAGGGACAGGGGGCGGTCAGCCCCAGCATTTT.

The rearrangement uses TRBV7-8 and TRBJ1-5, with a tentative D call TRBD1 (5 bases). Germline CDR1 is SGHVS and CDR2 is FQNEAQ. The CDR3 length is 16 residues. V lost 2 bases and J 6 bases, leaving 17 bases between the germline ends. In nucleotides, the CDR3 is TGTGCCAGCAGCTTAAGAGGAAAACAGGACGGTCAGCCCCAGCATTTT. It encodes CASSLRGKQDGQPQHF.

The rearrangement uses TRBV2 and TRBJ2-5; 7 bases line up with TRBD2. From germline, CDR1 is SNHLY and CDR2 FYNNEI. V gave up 3 bases and J gave up 5 bases; unmatched junction bases: 6. The CDR3 contains 14 residues. Here the CDR3 reads CASSEGGAGETQYF. CDR3 bases: TGTGCCAGCAGTGAGGGAGGGGCGGGGGAGACCCAGTACTTC.

This clone occurred once. V is TRBV14 and J is TRBJ2-3; tentative D call: TRBD1 (5 bases). Germline V gene data show CDR1 as SGHDN and CDR2 as FVKESK. V lost 4 bases to trimming and J lost 0 bases, with 11 bases between them. This CDR3 has 15 amino acids. Here the CDR3 DNA reads TGTGCCAGCAGCCGAGGAAGGGGAAGCACAGATACGCAGTATTTT. It codes for CASSRGRGSTDTQYF.

CDR3 coding DNA: TGTGCCAGTGCTAGTTACAATGAGCAGTTCTTC. Translated: CASASYNEQFF. The chain recombines TRBV19 with TRBJ2-1; D not certain. Germline CDR1 reads LNHDA; CDR2 reads SQIVND (reference sequence). V was cut by 8 bases and J by 4 bases, with 6 bases left in between. There are 11 residues in the CDR3.

The chain couples TRBV13 to TRBJ2-3, with 10 bases aligning to TRBD2. The V gene end was trimmed by 2 bases and the J gene end by 2 bases; junction bases not matched to a gene: 10. Germline loops: CDR1 PRHDT, CDR2 FYEKMQ (reference sequence). CDR3 length: 18 residues. The CDR3, as DNA: TGTGCCAGCAGCTTACGGCTAGCGGGAGCGATTGACACAGATACGCAGTATTTT. Translating it yields CASSLRLAGAIDTDTQYF.

This chain connects TRBV30 to TRBJ2-1; possible D gene TRBD2, 6 bases. Trimming removed 2 bases at V and 4 bases at J, with 15 bases between. Germline CDR1 GTSNPN, CDR2 SVGIG (reference sequence). CDR3 size: 15 residues. The CDR3 protein is CAWSPGAGTYNEQFF. CDR3 DNA: TGTGCCTGGAGTCCCGGGGCCGGGACTTACAATGAGCAGTTCTTC.